Shown below are 22 T cell receptor beta chains from a single sample sequenced in a study of T-cell reconstitution after alpha-beta-depleted transplantation in children. The TCRbeta library was prepared with unique molecular identifiers. TCRdb re-called the PCR reads through MiXCR, storing one row per CDR3 protein. Of around 960,000 distinct CDR3 sequences detected, about 29% appear once; the ten largest clones hold about 28%. The input for sequencing was PBMCs, mostly from graft donor cells, taken 360 days after TCRalphabeta/CD19-depleted stem cell transplant. Receptors were obtained from a boy younger than two who had a stem cell transplant for SCID, so the T cells may come from the graft donor.

This chain uses TRBV9 with TRBJ2-5; TRBD2 agrees at 8 bases. The CDR3 runs 15 residues. Germline assignment: CDR1 SGDLS and CDR2 YYNGEE. The junction had 6 bases not matched to a gene; V was cut back by 0 bases and J by 5 bases. The CDR3 loop reads CASSVAGGPRETQYF. CDR3 coding DNA: TGTGCCAGCAGCGTAGCGGGGGGGCCGAGGGAGACCCAGTACTTC.

There are a few counts of this clonotype. V gene TRBV6-1 combines with J gene TRBJ2-1; 8 nucleotides line up with TRBD2. The CDR3 runs 15 residues. V shed 6 bases, J shed 2 bases, and the junction held 6 bases outside the gene matches. Germline V gene data show CDR1 as MNHNS and CDR2 as SASEGT. The CDR3 region has the DNA TGTGCCAGCAGCCCCGGGGGGGCGACCTACAATGAGCAGTTCTTC. Encoded protein: CASSPGGATYNEQFF.

The gene calls are TRBV5-1 and TRBJ1-1, with TRBD1 as a possible D gene (6 bases). Germline V lookup: CDR1 SGHRS, CDR2 YFSETQ. V shed 0 bases and J shed 4 bases, with 16 bases lying between them. This CDR3 spans 16 amino acids. CDR3 in DNA: TGCGCCAGCAGCTTGGAAATAGGGGGTATCGGCACTGAAGCTTTCTTT. Translating it yields CASSLEIGGIGTEAFF.

Only one count was recorded for this clonotype. V is TRBV4-3 and J is TRBJ2-1; 9 positions match TRBD2. CDR1 is LGHNA and CDR2 is YSLEER in the germline V gene. V lost 1 base to trimming and J lost 3 bases; unmatched junction nucleotides: 7. This CDR3 comprises 17 residues. The CDR3 region is CASSQGSGTSFYNEQFF. As DNA, the CDR3 is TGCGCCAGCAGCCAAGGTTCCGGGACTAGCTTCTACAATGAGCAGTTCTTC.

This clonotype was recorded a few times. The gene calls are TRBV7-8 and TRBJ1-1; TRBD1 is a possible D gene (6 bases). The CDR3 sequence is 16 residues long. Trimming pared 1 base from V and 4 bases from J, leaving 16 bases between. Germline V CDR1 and CDR2: SGHVS, FQNEAQ. CDR3 sequence: CASSLVRGRKTTEAFF. The CDR3 coding sequence is TGTGCCAGCAGCTTAGTCAGGGGTCGCAAGACCACTGAAGCTTTCTTT.

The rearrangement links TRBV15 to TRBJ2-2; D tentatively reads TRBD1 or TRBD2 (5 bases each). Trimming took 7 bases from V and 7 from J, leaving 22 bases between them. The CDR3 runs 16 residues. CDR1 is LNHNV and CDR2 is YYDKDF in the germline V gene (reference sequence). CDR3 residues: CATIDARDPRYGELFF. CDR3 coding DNA: TGTGCCACCATTGATGCCCGGGACCCTCGTTACGGGGAGCTGTTTTTT.

This sequence joins TRBV20-1 and TRBJ2-7; no firm D call. V gave up 0 bases and J gave up 7 bases, with 13 bases separating them. The germline gives CDR1 DFQATT, CDR2 SNEGSKA (reference sequence). The CDR3 sequence is 13 residues long. The CDR3 DNA sequence: TGCAGTGCTAGAGATCCAACTACGTGGGAGCAGTACTTC. Translating it yields CSARDPTTWEQYF.

V usage is TRBV15 and J usage is TRBJ2-1; 10 nucleotides line up with TRBD2. CDR1 is LNHNV, CDR2 YYDKDF, per germline (reference sequence). The CDR3 contains 16 residues. The J segment lost 5 bases and the V segment lost 0 bases, leaving 4 bases of the junction unmatched. The CDR3, as DNA: TGTGCCACCAGCAGAGACGCTAGCGGGGGAGACAATGAGCAGTTCTTC. Translating gives CATSRDASGGDNEQFF.

This clonotype turned up a few times. The chain employs TRBV7-8 and TRBJ2-5, with 7 bases aligning to TRBD1. With 2 bases clipped from V and 5 bases from J, the junction kept 14 bases outside the gene matches. The CDR3 covers 17 residues. The germline V gene encodes CDR1 SGHVS and CDR2 FQNEAQ. In DNA form, the CDR3 reads TGTGCCAGCAGCTTACCCACCGGGACAGAGCTTGAGGAGACCCAGTACTTC. Encoded protein: CASSLPTGTELEETQYF.

The rearrangement uses TRBV7-2 and TRBJ1-4; weak D call: TRBD1 (5 bases). The CDR3 is 16 residues long. Trimming removed 2 bases at V and 4 bases at J, with 14 bases between. The V gene's germline CDR1 is SGHTA and CDR2 FQGNSA. The CDR3 region is CASSLQGLGLNEKLFF. In nucleotides, the CDR3 is TGTGCCAGCAGCTTACAGGGATTGGGACTTAATGAAAAACTGTTTTTT.

This clonotype has just a few counts. The V and J genes are TRBV3-1 and TRBJ1-2; tentative D call: TRBD1 (5 bases). The V gene lost 7 bases and the J gene lost 7 bases, with 13 bases spanning the gap. CDR3 length: 12 amino acids. CDR1 and CDR2 (germline): LGHDT, YNNKEL (reference sequence). In DNA form, the CDR3 reads TGTGCCAGCATGGGTCTGGGGACTGGCTACACCTTC. The encoded protein is CASMGLGTGYTF. Full variable domain (remainder filled in from reference TRBV3-1 and TRBJ1-2): DTAVSQTPKYLVTQMGNDKSIKCEQNLGHDTMYWYKQDSKKFLKIMFSYNNKELIINETVPNRFSPKSPDKAHLNLHINSLELGDSAVYFCASMGLGTGYTFGSGTRLTVV.

The chain couples TRBV27 to TRBJ2-4; D may match TRBD1 or TRBD2 (5 bases each). V shed 5 bases and J shed 9 bases, with 23 bases lying between them. CDR3 size: 16 residues. Germline CDR1 MNHEY, CDR2 SMNVEV (reference sequence). CDR3 loop: CASSPLRVTGRFIQYF. In DNA, the CDR3 is TGTGCCAGCAGTCCACTCAGGGTTACGGGGCGTTTCATTCAGTACTTC.

This chain connects TRBV12-3 or TRBV12-4 to TRBJ1-1; 10 positions match TRBD1. This CDR3 contains 12 residues. After removal of 6 bases from V and 10 bases from J, the junction contained 5 bases not matched to a gene. DNA of the CDR3: TGTGCCAGCAGCCTCTGGGACAGGGGAGCTTTCTTT. Its protein is CASSLWDRGAFF.

This clonotype was observed a few times. The chain recombines TRBV28 with TRBJ2-1; D may be TRBD1 (5 bases). The germline V gene encodes CDR1 MDHEN and CDR2 SYDVKM. CDR3 length: 14 amino acids. The V end lost 2 bases, the J end lost 7 bases, and 12 bases lay between the germline ends. CDR3 sequence reads: CASSLLWGQNEQFF. The CDR3, as DNA: TGTGCCAGCAGTTTACTGTGGGGCCAGAATGAGCAGTTCTTC.

The table lists this clonotype with a few counts. The chain uses TRBV25-1 and TRBJ1-1, with unresolved D. Trimming shortened V by 3 bases and J by 0 bases, and 5 bases separated the two germline ends. The V gene's germline CDR1 is MGHDK and CDR2 SYGVNS. This CDR3 is built from 13 residues. CDR3 region: CASSDYLNTEAFF. In DNA, the CDR3 is TGTGCCAGCAGTGATTACCTGAACACTGAAGCTTTCTTT.

This chain connects TRBV4-1 to TRBJ2-1; D ambiguous. Trimming removed 4 bases from V and 4 bases from J, with 11 bases in between. Germline loops: CDR1 MGHRA, CDR2 YSYEKL. The CDR3 runs to 14 residues. CDR3 residues: CASSRQVGYNEQFF. The CDR3 DNA reads TGCGCCAGCAGCCGCCAAGTAGGGTACAATGAGCAGTTCTTC.

This clonotype was seen a handful of times. This chain connects TRBV15 to TRBJ1-1; tentatively, D is TRBD1 (5 bases). CDR1 is LNHNV and CDR2 is YYDKDF in the germline V gene (reference sequence). Trimming took off 0 bases at V and 1 base at J, with 9 bases between the two ends. This CDR3 spans 15 amino acids. The CDR3 DNA reads TGTGCCACCAGCAGAGATTGGGGGGGGAACACTGAAGCTTTCTTT. Amino acid sequence: CATSRDWGGNTEAFF.

The table lists this clonotype with a few counts. The chain uses TRBV7-2 and TRBJ1-3, with 9 bases matching TRBD1. CDR1 and CDR2 (germline): SGHTA, FQGNSA. V dropped 5 bases and J dropped 0; count of bases not matched to a gene: 5. The CDR3 loop spans 16 amino acids. CDR3 in DNA: TGTGCCAGCAGCCCTAGGGACAGGGCCTCTGGAAACACCATATATTTT. Translating it yields CASSPRDRASGNTIYF.

The chain is built from TRBV29-1 and TRBJ2-2; perhaps D is TRBD1 or TRBD2 (5 bases each). Deletions cut 5 bases from V and 0 bases from J, with 13 bases between. Germline-derived CDR1 and CDR2 are SQVTM and ANQGSEA. This CDR3 has 15 amino acids. CDR3 sequence reads: CSVRVRGANTGELFF. For the CDR3, the DNA is TGCAGCGTTAGGGTTCGGGGCGCGAACACCGGGGAGCTGTTTTTT.

This clonotype was detected only a few times. The V gene is TRBV28, the J gene TRBJ2-3; no firm D call. Germline CDR1 MDHEN, CDR2 SYDVKM. The CDR3 extends over 10 amino acids. The germline V and J ends were trimmed by 8 bases and 10 bases, with 10 bases remaining between them. CDR3 amino acids: CASGSPSQYF. CDR3 DNA sequence: TGTGCCAGCGGCTCCCCCTCGCAGTATTTT. The full variable domain, in which reference TRBV28 and TRBJ2-3 provide the parts outside the CDR3, is DVKVTQSSRYLVKRTGEKVFLECVQDMDHENMFWYRQDPGLGLRLIYFSYDVKMKEKGDIPEGYSVSREKKERFSLILESASTNQTSMYLCASGSPSQYFGPGTRLTVL.

This clonotype has only a few counts. The chain joins TRBV4-2 to TRBJ2-5, with D possibly being TRBD1 or TRBD2 (7 bases each). The germline gives CDR1 LGHNA, CDR2 YNFKEQ. The CDR3 length is 16 residues. The V gene lost 0 bases and the J gene lost 4 bases, with 15 bases spanning the gap. CDR3 sequence reads: CASSQDFTGEGETQYF. The CDR3 DNA sequence: TGTGCCAGCAGCCAAGATTTTACAGGGGAGGGAGAGACCCAGTACTTC.

The gene calls are TRBV4-3 and TRBJ1-3; D is unclear. CDR1 and CDR2 (germline): LGHNA, YSLEER. This CDR3 is built from 17 residues. V shed 1 base and J shed 4 bases, with 17 bases lying between them. CDR3 DNA: TGCGCCAGCAGCCAAGGAGGAGCAACCAGCGCGGGAAACACCATATATTTT. Translated, it gives CASSQGGATSAGNTIYF.